The next 14 T cell receptor beta chains were all read from a single sample in a study of brain metastases from non-small cell lung cancer. Generated by immunoSEQ multiplex PCR, the TCRdb table keeps only in-frame clones and is missing some. The table shows roughly 2,000 clones, with 91% occurring only once. Material: primary lung tumor tissue. These TCRs come from a donor at least 40 years old with non-small cell lung cancer.

This chain links TRBV7-2 with TRBJ1-3; D remains ambiguous. The germline V and J ends were trimmed by 5 bases and 0 bases, with 14 bases remaining between them. CDR1 SGHTA and CDR2 FQGNSA come from the germline V gene. This CDR3 spans 16 amino acids. CDR3 DNA sequence: TGTGCCAGCAGCCGTCAGACACAGTCCTCTGGAAACACCATATATTTT. Translated, it gives CASSRQTQSSGNTIYF.

The V call is TRBV2, the J call TRBJ2-1; D not certain. The CDR3 extends over 10 amino acids. The V gene lost 6 bases and the J gene lost 10 bases, with 7 bases spanning the gap. Germline CDR1 reads SNHLY; CDR2 reads FYNNEI. The DNA for the CDR3 is TGTGCCAGCAGGGTAAGGGAGCAGTTCTTC. It encodes CASRVREQFF.

This sequence joins TRBV10-2 and TRBJ2-7, with 12 nucleotides matching TRBD2. Germline V gives CDR1 WSHSY, CDR2 SAAADI. Trimming at V came to 6 bases and at J to 3 bases, leaving 15 bases not matched to a gene. The CDR3 consists of 18 residues. CDR3 DNA: TGCGCCAGCAGCCTGATGGGGACTAGCGGGTGGTGGGACTACGAGCAGTACTTC. It is translated as CASSLMGTSGWWDYEQYF.

The chain uses TRBV24-1 and TRBJ1-1, with D uncertain. Looked up from germline, CDR1 is KGHDR and CDR2 is SFDVKD. CDR3 length: 12 amino acids. With 3 bases removed from V and 7 bases from J, the gap between germline ends came to 8 bases. The DNA for the CDR3 is TGTGCCACCAGTGATCGGACGGGTGAAGCTTTCTTT. This sequence encodes CATSDRTGEAFF.

This clone has a single count. The rearrangement uses TRBV6-5 and TRBJ1-4; tentative D call: TRBD1 (6 bases). The CDR3 runs 15 residues. Germline V gene sequence: CDR1 MNHEY, CDR2 SVGAGI. V was cut by 4 bases and J by 6 bases, with 15 bases left in between. CDR3 sequence (DNA): TGTGCCAGCAGTTCCATATGGGGGCGGGATGAAAAACTGTTTTTT. It is translated as CASSSIWGRDEKLFF.

This clone was counted a single time. The rearrangement uses TRBV21-1 and TRBJ2-2; the D segment call TRBD2 is taken from the table without a DNA check. TRBV21-1 is a documented pseudogene. The CDR3 loop spans 18 amino acids. Written as DNA, the CDR3 is TGTGCCAGCAGCAAACTAGCGGGAGGCTCCTTGAACACCGGGGAGCTGTTTTTT. This sequence encodes CASSKLAGGSLNTGELFF.

Details on this clone: One junction end disagrees with the germline gene, perhaps due to a read error. V gene TRBV5-1 combines with J gene TRBJ2-7, with TRBD1 identical over 9 bases. There are 15 residues in the CDR3. The germline V gene has CDR1 SGHRS and CDR2 YFSETQ. For the CDR3, the DNA is TGCGCCAGCAGCTTTTCCGGGACAGGGTCCTACGAACAGTACTTC. It yields the protein CASSFSGTGSYEQYF.

About this clone itself: At one boundary the junction diverges from the germline segment, which might be a read error. The chain uses TRBV5-6 and TRBJ2-2; 7 bases line up with TRBD1. In germline, CDR1 is SGHDT, CDR2 YYEEEE. The CDR3 is 15 residues long. CDR3 loop: CASSLVQGDTGELFF. In nucleotides, the CDR3 is TGTGCCAGCAGCTTGGTGCAGGGGGACACCGGGGAGCTATTTTTT. The whole variable domain, remainder taken from reference TRBV5-6 and TRBJ2-2, is DAGVTQSPTHLIKTRGQQVTLRCSPKSGHDTVSWYQQALGQGPQFIFQYYEEEERQRGNFPDRFSGHQFPNYSSELNVNALLLGDSALYLCASSLVQGDTGELFFGEGSRLTVL.

The chain is built from TRBV4-2 and TRBJ2-1; 7 bases are a match to TRBD1. The CDR3 spans 18 residues. Trimming removed 1 base from V and 2 bases from J; junction bases left unmatched: 11. Germline CDR1 reads LGHNA; CDR2 reads YNFKEQ. CDR3: CASSQASVRDRAYNEQFF. CDR3 DNA: TGTGCCAGCAGCCAAGCCTCTGTCCGGGACAGAGCCTACAATGAGCAGTTCTTC.

Worth noting for this clone: Germline is not matched at one junction end, which may reflect a read error. The chain joins TRBV15 to TRBJ2-4, with D unresolved. The V gene's germline CDR1 is LNHNV and CDR2 YYDKDF (reference sequence). The CDR3 extends over 15 amino acids. The CDR3: CATSRGKGLENIQYF. CDR3 in DNA: TGTGCCACTAGCAGAGGAAAGGGTTTGGAAAACATTCAGTACTTC.

The rearrangement links TRBV29-1 to TRBJ2-3; no reliable D call. CDR1 and CDR2 (germline): SQVTM, ANQGSEA. The CDR3 length is 10 residues. V lost 4 bases, J lost 7 bases, and 6 bases lay in between. CDR3 in DNA: TGCAGCGTTGTACAGCATACGCAGTATTTT. Amino acids: CSVVQHTQYF.

This chain uses TRBV28 with TRBJ2-3, with 8 nucleotides matching TRBD2. V lost 5 bases and J lost 3; bases outside the gene matches: 16. This CDR3 comprises 18 residues. Germline V gives CDR1 MDHEN, CDR2 SYDVKM. The CDR3 protein is CASSHPAPGRAGTDTQYF. CDR3 DNA: TGTGCCAGCAGTCACCCGGCCCCCGGGAGGGCCGGGACAGATACGCAGTATTTT.

The chain has TRBV6-5 and TRBJ2-7; TRBD2 might be the D (6 bases). The CDR3 extends over 16 amino acids. Germline CDR1 is MNHEY and CDR2 is SVGAGI. Trimming shortened V by 0 bases and J by 3 bases, and 15 bases separated the two germline ends. The CDR3 nucleotides read TGTGCCAGCAGTTACTCGTGGACTATCGCTGTCTACGAGCAGTACTTC. It codes for CASSYSWTIAVYEQYF.

As for this clone: Its ends do not fully match the called genes, so a read error is possible. The chain joins TRBV6-5 to TRBJ2-7; 10 nucleotides match TRBD2. CDR1 and CDR2 (germline): MNHEY, SVGAGI. The length of the CDR3 is 15 residues. The CDR3 nucleotides are TGTGCCCGCAGCGGGGGGGGCGGGAGGCGCTACGAGCAGTACTTC. It encodes CARSGGGGRRYEQYF.